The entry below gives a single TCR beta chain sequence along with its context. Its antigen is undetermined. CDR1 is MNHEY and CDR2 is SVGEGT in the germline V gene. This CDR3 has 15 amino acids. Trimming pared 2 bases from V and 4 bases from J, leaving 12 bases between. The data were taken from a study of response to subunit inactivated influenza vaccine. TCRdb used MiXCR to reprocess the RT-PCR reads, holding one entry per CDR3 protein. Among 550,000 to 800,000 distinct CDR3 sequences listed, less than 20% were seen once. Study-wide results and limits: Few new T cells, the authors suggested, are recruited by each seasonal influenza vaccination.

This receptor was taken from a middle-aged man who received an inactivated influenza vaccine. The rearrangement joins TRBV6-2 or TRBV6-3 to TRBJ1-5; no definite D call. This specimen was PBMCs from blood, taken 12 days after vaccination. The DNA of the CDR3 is TGTGCCAGCAGTTACCACACGGGTGGGAATCAGCCCCAGCATTTT. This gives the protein CASSYHTGGNQPQHF.